What follows are 32 T cell receptor beta chains derived from one specimen sequenced in a study of T cells after yellow fever vaccination (dated by TCRdb to about 2019). Libraries were prepared through 5' RACE. TCRdb shows the sequencer as Illumina NovaSeq 6000. The public sequencing data were trimmed at Q25 with fastp and processed into clonotypes with MiXCR by TCRdb, which kept only in-frame beta chains. Each CDR3 protein gets just one entry, which takes the most common genes and DNA from the rows behind it. The sample data list about 120,000 distinct CDR3 sequences, and 13% to 15% of these were observed just once. The top ten constitute roughly 43% of the sample. Taken with the paper, the label for treatment or condition translates to: live attenuated yellow fever vaccine strain. Sequences were derived from CD8+ T cells sorted from PBMCs, sampled 5 days after the yellow fever booster vaccination. The receptors stem from a man aged 18 to 29 who received the YFV17D yellow fever vaccine.

This clonotype has more than one count but fewer than ten. V and J are TRBV12-3 or TRBV12-4 and TRBJ2-2; D possibly corresponds to TRBD2 (5 bases). V lost 1 base and J lost 1, with 7 bases in between. The CDR3 runs to 15 residues. As DNA, the CDR3 is TGTGCCAGCAGTTTAGTGGCGGGGAACACCGGGGAGCTGTTTTTT. Its protein is CASSLVAGNTGELFF.

This clonotype was detected a few times. The V gene is TRBV4-3, the J gene TRBJ2-1; D call uncertain. Germline V gene lookup returns CDR1 LGHNA and CDR2 YSLEER. The CDR3 spans 16 residues. V was trimmed by 4 bases and J by 0 bases, leaving 13 bases between them. The DNA for the CDR3 is TGCGCCAGCAGCCCCCCAGGCCAGGACTCCTACAATGAGCAGTTCTTC. It is translated as CASSPPGQDSYNEQFF.

This sequence joins TRBV6-2 or TRBV6-3 and TRBJ2-1; D not certain. The CDR3 spans 12 residues. Germline V gene sequence: CDR1 MNHEY, CDR2 SVGEGT. Trimming pared 5 bases from V and 6 bases from J, leaving 8 bases between. The CDR3 region is CASSPARNEQFF. The CDR3 region has the DNA TGTGCCAGCAGTCCCGCGCGCAATGAGCAGTTCTTC.

This clonotype turned up a few times. The V gene is TRBV6-5, the J gene TRBJ2-5; TRBD2 aligns across 9 bases. This CDR3 has 15 residues. From germline, CDR1 is MNHEY and CDR2 SVGAGI. Germline trimming cut 7 bases from V and 1 base from J; bases unmatched to any gene: 7. This chain's CDR3 is CASTGAGGVQETQYF. CDR3 nucleotide sequence: TGTGCCAGCACAGGAGCGGGGGGCGTCCAAGAGACCCAGTACTTC.

Many counts were recorded for this clonotype. The rearrangement uses TRBV7-8 and TRBJ2-7, with 9 nucleotides matching TRBD2. The CDR3 has 17 residues. Germline CDR1 reads SGHVS; CDR2 reads FQNEAQ. J was trimmed by 6 bases and V by 0 bases; bases with no gene match: 12. CDR3 loop: CASSLAFGSGGFGEQYF. Here the CDR3 DNA reads TGTGCCAGCAGCTTAGCGTTCGGTAGCGGGGGTTTCGGCGAGCAGTACTTC. The full variable domain, in which reference TRBV7-8 and TRBJ2-7 provide the parts outside the CDR3, is GAGVSQSPRYKVAKRGQDVALRCDPISGHVSLFWYQQALGQGPEFLTYFQNEAQLDKSGLPSDRFFAERPEGSVSTLKIQRTQQEDSAVYLCASSLAFGSGGFGEQYFGPGTRLTVT.

This clonotype was counted at least ten times. The CDR3 region is CASSLKGAGYNEQFF. CDR3 DNA sequence: TGTGCCAGCAGTTTGAAGGGGGCAGGATACAATGAGCAGTTCTTC. This chain links TRBV28 with TRBJ2-1; TRBD1 agrees at 7 bases. This CDR3 is 15 amino acids long. Trimming took 3 bases from V and 4 from J; bases not matched to a gene: 6. The germline V gene encodes CDR1 MDHEN and CDR2 SYDVKM.

V and J are TRBV4-3 and TRBJ1-2; 8 nucleotides match TRBD1. The CDR3 extends over 16 amino acids. J gave up 6 bases and V 4 bases, and 13 bases lay outside the gene matches. Germline loops: CDR1 LGHNA, CDR2 YSLEER. Written as DNA, the CDR3 is TGCGCCAGCAGCCGGGAAGGACAGGGCGTTTGGAATGGCTACACCTTC. This gives the protein CASSREGQGVWNGYTF.

The genes are TRBV9 and TRBJ1-1; D gene unclear. Trimming took 3 bases from V and 8 from J, leaving 20 bases between them. The CDR3 has 15 amino acids. CDR1 is SGDLS and CDR2 is YYNGEE in the germline V gene. Here the CDR3 DNA reads TGTGCCAGCAGCGGAAAGGACGAGGGATTGGCAGAAGCTTTCTTT. Translated, it gives CASSGKDEGLAEAFF. Using reference TRBV9 and TRBJ1-1 for the parts outside the CDR3, the full variable domain is DSGVTQTPKHLITATGQRVTLRCSPRSGDLSVYWYQQSLDQGLQFLIQYYNGEERAKGNILERFSAQQFPDLHSELNLSSLELGDSALYFCASSGKDEGLAEAFFGQGTRLTVV.

The chain carries TRBV12-3 or TRBV12-4 and TRBJ2-7; 9 nucleotides align to TRBD1. The V segment lost 2 bases and the J segment 4 bases; nucleotides outside the gene matches: 9. The CDR3 has 16 amino acids. The CDR3 is CASSLWGQGAEYEQYF. CDR3 coding DNA: TGTGCCAGCAGTTTATGGGGACAGGGAGCGGAATACGAGCAGTACTTC.

The chain recombines TRBV29-1 with TRBJ2-3, with D perhaps given as TRBD1 or TRBD2 (5 bases each). CDR3 length: 14 residues. V dropped 6 bases and J dropped 2 bases, with 15 bases sitting between them. Germline V gene data show CDR1 as SQVTM and CDR2 as ANQGSEA. This CDR3 reads CSVLADSLTDTQYF. The CDR3 nucleotides are TGCAGCGTCCTAGCTGACAGCCTCACAGATACGCAGTATTTT.

This clonotype was observed many times. The V and J genes are TRBV4-2 and TRBJ2-5, with D possibly being TRBD1 (5 bases). The CDR3 is 17 residues long. With 3 bases removed from V and 3 bases from J, the gap between germline ends came to 20 bases. Germline V gene data show CDR1 as LGHNA and CDR2 as YNFKEQ. The CDR3, as DNA: TGTGCCAGCAGCCACCCTCAGGGCGGTGAGACCAAAGAGACCCAGTACTTC. Its protein is CASSHPQGGETKETQYF.

This chain uses TRBV4-2 with TRBJ1-2; D is unresolved. This CDR3 has 14 residues. V was pared by 1 base and J by 5 bases, with 11 bases between. Germline CDR1 reads LGHNA; CDR2 reads YNFKEQ. The CDR3 DNA reads as TGTGCCAGCAGCCAAGGTGAAGGGCCATATGGCTACACCTTC. Its translation is CASSQGEGPYGYTF.

This clonotype has a handful of counts. J is TRBJ2-2 and V is TRBV12-3 or TRBV12-4, with D perhaps being TRBD1 or TRBD2 (5 bases each). CDR3 length: 14 residues. V was pared by 1 base and J by 7 bases, with 10 bases between. CDR3 coding DNA: TGTGCCAGCAGTTTAGGGGGGTCGGTCGGGGAGCTGTTTTTT. Protein product: CASSLGGSVGELFF.

V gene TRBV29-1 combines with J gene TRBJ2-3; TRBD2 matches at 7 bases. Germline assignment: CDR1 SQVTM and CDR2 ANQGSEA. The V and J ends lost 2 bases and 3 bases, in that order; junction bases with no gene match: 20. This CDR3 comprises 19 residues. Here the CDR3 reads CSVELMDLSRGVTTDTQYF. DNA of the CDR3: TGCAGCGTTGAACTCATGGATCTTTCCCGGGGGGTGACGACAGATACGCAGTATTTT.

In this sample, this clonotype turned up many times. V usage is TRBV4-2 and J usage is TRBJ2-3, with a weak D call TRBD1 (6 bases). V dropped 1 base and J dropped 3 bases, with 11 bases sitting between them. Germline CDR1 is LGHNA and CDR2 is YNFKEQ. The length of the CDR3 is 15 residues. Written as DNA, the CDR3 is TGTGCCAGCAGCCAAGGGGCCCAGGGGACAGATACGCAGTATTTT. This sequence encodes CASSQGAQGTDTQYF.

The V and J genes are TRBV7-3 and TRBJ2-1; TRBD2 matches at 7 bases. Germline CDR1 is SGHTA and CDR2 is FQGTGA. V trimming: 5 bases; J trimming: 5 bases; junction bases outside the gene matches: 9. The CDR3 is 15 residues long. Here the CDR3 DNA reads TGTGCCAGCAGCCCACACCGGGACTACCACAATGAGCAGTTCTTC. As protein: CASSPHRDYHNEQFF.

This clonotype was detected only a few times. This chain links TRBV4-3 with TRBJ1-6; no reliable D call. The CDR3 is made up of 16 amino acids. V shed 0 bases and J shed 0 bases, with 6 bases lying between them. Germline V gene sequence: CDR1 LGHNA, CDR2 YSLEER. The CDR3 protein is CASSQDSVSYNSPLHF. The CDR3 DNA is TGCGCCAGCAGCCAAGATTCAGTCTCCTATAATTCACCCCTCCACTTT.

This chain connects TRBV12-3 or TRBV12-4 to TRBJ2-1, with 10 bases lining up with TRBD1. V lost 4 bases and J lost 9; bases outside the gene matches: 6. The CDR3 consists of 14 residues. CDR3 loop: CASSSGQGMTEQFF. The CDR3 region has the DNA TGTGCCAGCAGTTCGGGACAGGGGATGACTGAGCAGTTCTTC.

The chain combines TRBV6-1 with TRBJ2-2; a possible D gene is TRBD1 (6 bases). The germline V gene encodes CDR1 MNHNS and CDR2 SASEGT. Trimming removed 4 bases at V and 7 bases at J, with 13 bases between. The CDR3 totals 14 residues. The CDR3 DNA is TGTGCCAGCAGTGCCTCCACAGGGCTCGGGGAGCTGTTTTTT. As protein: CASSASTGLGELFF.

The chain has TRBV7-2 and TRBJ2-5, with a tentative D call TRBD2 (7 bases). The CDR3 totals 14 residues. V shed 7 bases and J shed 4 bases, with 16 bases lying between them. Germline CDR1 and CDR2: SGHTA and FQGNSA. The CDR3 here is CASTKGGGRETQYF. As DNA, the CDR3 is TGTGCCAGCACCAAAGGGGGGGGGCGAGAGACCCAGTACTTC.

This clonotype was observed many times. This chain joins TRBV6-5 and TRBJ2-2; 8 bases match TRBD2. The CDR3 is 16 residues long. V gave up 0 bases and J gave up 9 bases; unmatched junction bases: 9. Germline V CDR1 and CDR2: MNHEY, SVGAGI. CDR3 in amino acids: CASSYSVNSGVRELFF. DNA of the CDR3: TGTGCCAGCAGTTACTCTGTGAATAGCGGGGTCCGGGAGCTGTTTTTT.

This clonotype has a handful of counts. This chain joins TRBV5-6 and TRBJ2-2, with D perhaps matching TRBD1 (6 bases). CDR1 and CDR2 (germline): SGHDT, YYEEEE. This CDR3 spans 15 amino acids. Trimming stripped 4 bases from V and 2 bases from J, with 12 bases between. CDR3 in amino acids: CASSRWTVNTGELFF. The CDR3 coding sequence is TGTGCCAGCAGCCGGTGGACAGTTAACACCGGGGAGCTGTTTTTT.

This clonotype was observed a handful of times. This chain joins TRBV27 and TRBJ2-5; D is uncertain. This CDR3 has 14 residues. Germline values: CDR1 MNHEY, CDR2 SMNVEV (reference sequence). Trimming left V 1 base short and J 2 bases short, with 8 bases between. CDR3: CASSLFDGQETQYF. In nucleotides, the CDR3 is TGTGCCAGCAGTTTATTCGACGGGCAAGAGACCCAGTACTTC.

This rearrangement joins TRBV12-3 or TRBV12-4 to TRBJ2-5; D unresolved. V shed 4 bases and J shed 7 bases, with 10 bases lying between them. CDR3 length: 12 residues. The CDR3 region has the DNA TGTGCCAGCAGTTCCTCGTTCCGGACCCAGTACTTC. Translated, it gives CASSSSFRTQYF.

The chain combines TRBV12-3 or TRBV12-4 with TRBJ2-2, with 16 bases that match TRBD2. The CDR3 sequence is 17 residues long. V trimming: 7 bases; J trimming: 0 bases; junction bases outside the gene matches: 2. The CDR3 bases are TGTGCCAGCACCGGGACTAGCGGGGGGGCGAACACCGGGGAGCTGTTTTTT. Residues: CASTGTSGGANTGELFF.

Only a few counts were recorded for this clonotype. The CDR3 is CASSLPGDGDLNTEAFF. For the CDR3, the DNA is TGTGCCAGCAGCTTGCCTGGGGACGGCGACTTGAACACTGAAGCTTTCTTT. This chain joins TRBV5-4 and TRBJ1-1; weak D call: TRBD1 (5 bases). Per the germline V gene, CDR1 is SGHNT and CDR2 is YYREEE (reference sequence). Trimming took 1 base from V and 0 from J, leaving 16 bases between them. CDR3 length: 17 residues.

V is TRBV5-4 and J is TRBJ2-5; maybe TRBD1 (7 bases). This CDR3 region has 15 residues. Germline lookup yields CDR1 SGHNT and CDR2 YYREEE (reference sequence). V lost 2 bases, J lost 5 bases, and 16 bases lay in between. CDR3 sequence: CASSLQGGGKETQYF. In DNA form, the CDR3 reads TGTGCCAGCAGCTTACAAGGGGGCGGGAAGGAGACCCAGTACTTC.

This clonotype was detected a few times. V gene TRBV3-1 combines with J gene TRBJ1-5; D uncertain. The germline V gene encodes CDR1 LGHDT and CDR2 YNNKEL (reference sequence). V shed 1 base and J shed 6 bases, with 10 bases lying between them. The CDR3 consists of 14 residues. Written as DNA, the CDR3 is TGTGCCAGCAGCCAAGTTGGCGGGAGTCAGCCCCAGCATTTT. Protein sequence: CASSQVGGSQPQHF.

This clonotype was observed many times. The rearrangement uses TRBV7-9 and TRBJ2-7; D unclear. Trimming removed 8 bases from V and 4 bases from J, with 15 bases in between. This CDR3 is 13 amino acids long. Germline loops: CDR1 SEHNR, CDR2 FQNEAQ (reference sequence). CDR3 nucleotides: TGTGCCAGCGGCGACCCTCTAGGATACGAGCAGTACTTC. This gives the protein CASGDPLGYEQYF.

This chain joins TRBV7-6 and TRBJ1-1, with D hard to call. V was trimmed by 4 bases and J by 0 bases, leaving 12 bases between them. The CDR3 length is 15 residues. Looked up from germline, CDR1 is SGHVS and CDR2 is FNYEAQ. CDR3 amino acids: CASSYNIKLNTEAFF. Here the CDR3 DNA reads TGTGCCAGCAGCTACAACATTAAGTTGAACACTGAAGCTTTCTTT.

This clonotype appeared many times. The V and J genes are TRBV20-1 and TRBJ2-7; D is uncertain. The CDR3 extends over 14 amino acids. Germline assignment: CDR1 DFQATT and CDR2 SNEGSKA (reference sequence). V gave up 3 bases and J gave up 2 bases, with 14 bases separating them. CDR3 amino acids: CSASRSDRTYEQYF. The CDR3 bases are TGCAGTGCTAGCAGGTCGGATCGGACCTACGAGCAGTACTTC.

The V and J genes are TRBV9 and TRBJ1-5, with a possible D match to TRBD1 (5 bases). The CDR3 contains 14 residues. V was trimmed by 4 bases and J by 3 bases, leaving 11 bases between them. CDR1 is SGDLS, CDR2 YYNGEE, per germline. The CDR3 nucleotides read TGTGCCAGCAGCCCCCGAGGGGACAATCAGCCCCAGCATTTT. Amino acids: CASSPRGDNQPQHF. Using reference TRBV9 and TRBJ1-5 for the parts outside the CDR3, the full variable domain is DSGVTQTPKHLITATGQRVTLRCSPRSGDLSVYWYQQSLDQGLQFLIQYYNGEERAKGNILERFSAQQFPDLHSELNLSSLELGDSALYFCASSPRGDNQPQHFGDGTRLSIL.